A selection of T cell receptor beta chains follows, all from one sample in a study of PD-1 blockade in classical Hodgkin lymphoma. The method was immunoSEQ multiplex PCR; TCRdb's version includes in-frame clones alone and lacks a portion of them. The sample carries roughly 100,000 clones, roughly 91% recorded once. The sequenced sample was peripheral blood mononuclear cells (PBMCs), obtained before the fourth cycle of nivolumab. The source of these receptors is a human donor with classical Hodgkin lymphoma. The CDR3 runs from the conserved cysteine through the conserved F or W. The D gene is left open where the match is weak. Clone size appears in some rows only: once, few, many, or a class for an expanded clone.

abundance: .; v_gene: TRBV7-2; j_gene: TRBJ2-1; d_gene: TRBD2; CDR3nt: TGTGCCAGCAGGCGACCGGGACTAGCGGGAGGTGATGAGCAGTTCTTC; CDR3aa: CASRRPGLAGGDEQFF
abundance: .; v_gene: TRBV30; j_gene: TRBJ2-3; d_gene: TRBD2; CDR3nt: TGTGCCTGGAGTGTGGGACTAGCGGGGATCACAGATACGCAGTATTTT; CDR3aa: CAWSVGLAGITDTQYF
abundance: .; v_gene: TRBV7-9; j_gene: TRBJ2-5; d_gene: TRBD2; CDR3nt: TGTGCCAGCAGTAGGGGGACTAGCGAGAGCCAAGAGACCCAGTACTTC; CDR3aa: CASSRGTSESQETQYF
abundance: few; v_gene: TRBV5-1; j_gene: TRBJ2-1; d_gene: TRBD1; CDR3nt: TGCGCCAGCAGTTCAACCGGGACAGGGGGGTTTGGTGAGCAGTTCTTC; CDR3aa: CASSSTGTGGFGEQFF
abundance: .; v_gene: TRBV5-1; j_gene: TRBJ2-7; d_gene: TRBD2; CDR3nt: TGCGCCAGCAGCTCCATCCGAGCTAGCGGGGTTGCGGAGCAGTACTTC; CDR3aa: CASSSIRASGVAEQYF
abundance: .; v_gene: TRBV27; j_gene: TRBJ2-4; d_gene: .; CDR3nt: TGTGCCAGCAGTCGTGCGGGACCCTTAAACATTCAGTACTTC; CDR3aa: CASSRAGPLNIQYF
abundance: .; v_gene: TRBV6-5; j_gene: TRBJ2-1; d_gene: .; CDR3nt: TGTGCCAGCAGTTCTCTTACCGGGACTGAGCAGTTCTTC; CDR3aa: CASSSLTGTEQFF
abundance: .; v_gene: TRBV28; j_gene: TRBJ2-5; d_gene: .; CDR3nt: TGTGCCAGCAGGACTAGTCGCCGTATCTGGGAGACCCAGTACTTC; CDR3aa: CASRTSRRIWETQYF
abundance: .; v_gene: TRBV11-3; j_gene: TRBJ2-1; d_gene: .; CDR3nt: TGTGCCAGCAGCCGGCCTGAACTGGGATCTGAGCAGTTCTTC; CDR3aa: CASSRPELGSEQFF
abundance: once; v_gene: TRBV10-2; j_gene: TRBJ2-2; d_gene: .; CDR3nt: TGCGCCAGCAGTGAGGGGGCTCAGAACACCGGGGAGCTGTTTTTT; CDR3aa: CASSEGAQNTGELFF
abundance: .; v_gene: TRBV12-5; j_gene: TRBJ2-1; d_gene: TRBD2; CDR3nt: TGTGCTAGTGCCGCAAGACTAGCCGATGAGCAGTTCTTC; CDR3aa: CASAARLADEQFF
abundance: .; v_gene: TRBV13; j_gene: TRBJ1-1; d_gene: .; CDR3nt: TGTGCCAGCAGCTTTGGTGGCAGCATGAACACTGAAGCTTTCTTT; CDR3aa: CASSFGGSMNTEAFF
abundance: .; v_gene: TRBV19; j_gene: TRBJ2-7; d_gene: .; CDR3nt: TGTGCCAGTAGCCCCGGGATCTACTACGAGCAGTACTTC; CDR3aa: CASSPGIYYEQYF
abundance: .; v_gene: TRBV9; j_gene: TRBJ1-2; d_gene: TRBD1; CDR3nt: TGTGCCAGCACCGGGGACAGGAGAGGCTACACCTTC; CDR3aa: CASTGDRRGYTF
abundance: .; v_gene: TRBV28; j_gene: TRBJ1-5; d_gene: TRBD1; CDR3nt: TGTGCCAGCAGTACCGTTCGACAGGGGGCCGCCGGTCAGCCCCAGCATTTT; CDR3aa: CASSTVRQGAAGQPQHF
abundance: .; v_gene: TRBV11-2; j_gene: TRBJ2-2; d_gene: .; CDR3nt: TGTGCCAGCAGCTTAGGAAAATCAGGGTTCGGCGGGGAGCTGTTTTTT; CDR3aa: CASSLGKSGFGGELFF
abundance: .; v_gene: TRBV9; j_gene: TRBJ2-2; d_gene: .; CDR3nt: TGTGCCAGCAGCGCCCGGACCGGGACTTTCGGGGAGCTGTTTTTT; CDR3aa: CASSARTGTFGELFF
abundance: .; v_gene: TRBV2; j_gene: TRBJ2-7; d_gene: TRBD1; CDR3nt: TGTGCCAGCAGTGGGGGACAGGGCGTTTACGAGCAGTACTTC; CDR3aa: CASSGGQGVYEQYF
abundance: .; v_gene: TRBV7-3; j_gene: TRBJ2-1; d_gene: .; CDR3nt: TGTGCCAGCAGCTTATCGGGGGTCGTATACAATGAGCAGTTCTTC; CDR3aa: CASSLSGVVYNEQFF
abundance: once; v_gene: TRBV9; j_gene: TRBJ1-2; d_gene: .; CDR3nt: TGTGCCAGCAGCGTAGGAGGTTATGGCTACACCTTC; CDR3aa: CASSVGGYGYTF
abundance: .; v_gene: TRBV6-5; j_gene: TRBJ2-3; d_gene: .; CDR3nt: TGTGCCAGCAGTTACGGGGGATCCCGATACTATTTT; CDR3aa: CASSYGGSRYYF
abundance: .; v_gene: TRBV28; j_gene: TRBJ1-4; d_gene: .; CDR3nt: TGTGCCACCAGCCGTCCGGGAAATGAAAAACTGTTTTTT; CDR3aa: CATSRPGNEKLFF
abundance: .; v_gene: TRBV2; j_gene: TRBJ1-2; d_gene: .; CDR3nt: TGTGCCAGCAGTGACTTACAGGGAGGTATTGGCGGCTACACCTTC; CDR3aa: CASSDLQGGIGGYTF
abundance: .; v_gene: TRBV6-5; j_gene: TRBJ1-5; d_gene: .; CDR3nt: TGTGCCAGCAGTTACGCTACAGGAGATCAGCCCCAGCATTTT; CDR3aa: CASSYATGDQPQHF
abundance: .; v_gene: TRBV19; j_gene: TRBJ1-2; d_gene: .; CDR3nt: TGTGCCAGTAAAGAGGGAGGGGCTGACACCTATGGCTACACCTTC; CDR3aa: CASKEGGADTYGYTF
abundance: once; v_gene: TRBV9; j_gene: TRBJ2-7; d_gene: .; CDR3nt: TGTGCCAGCAGCGTTACCGGGACTGATTCTTACGAGCAGTACTTC; CDR3aa: CASSVTGTDSYEQYF
abundance: .; v_gene: TRBV5-1; j_gene: TRBJ2-1; d_gene: .; CDR3nt: TGCGCCAGCAGCTTGGGCGCTAGCCGGTACAATGAGCAGTTCTTC; CDR3aa: CASSLGASRYNEQFF
abundance: .; v_gene: TRBV6-1; j_gene: TRBJ2-3; d_gene: .; CDR3nt: TGTGCCAGCAGGGGCCCGGCGCTCACAGATACGCAGTATTTT; CDR3aa: CASRGPALTDTQYF
abundance: .; v_gene: TRBV4-1; j_gene: TRBJ2-2; d_gene: .; CDR3nt: TGCGCCAGCAACCCCAGGGATTTTAACACCGGGGAGCTGTTTTTT; CDR3aa: CASNPRDFNTGELFF
abundance: .; v_gene: TRBV7-6; j_gene: TRBJ2-1; d_gene: .; CDR3nt: TGTGCCAGCAGCTCGGTCGGGACGGAGTACAATGAGCAGTTCTTC; CDR3aa: CASSSVGTEYNEQFF
abundance: .; v_gene: TRBV30; j_gene: TRBJ1-1; d_gene: .; CDR3nt: TGTGCCTGGAGCCCTTTGCTGAAGGTGGGCCCTGAAGCTTTCTTT; CDR3aa: CAWSPLLKVGPEAFF
abundance: .; v_gene: TRBV7-9; j_gene: TRBJ1-2; d_gene: .; CDR3nt: TGTGCCAGCAGCTTAAGGGACTATGGCTACACCTTC; CDR3aa: CASSLRDYGYTF
abundance: .; v_gene: TRBV18; j_gene: TRBJ1-5; d_gene: .; CDR3nt: TGTGCCAGCTCACCAAGCGACTTTAGCAATCAGCCCCAGCATTTT; CDR3aa: CASSPSDFSNQPQHF
abundance: .; v_gene: TRBV10-2; j_gene: TRBJ2-3; d_gene: TRBD2; CDR3nt: TGCGCCAGCAGTCCCGGACTAGCGAGCACAGATACGCAGTATTTT; CDR3aa: CASSPGLASTDTQYF
abundance: .; v_gene: TRBV6-1; j_gene: TRBJ2-7; d_gene: .; CDR3nt: TGTGCCAGCAGTGCCTCCTACGAGCAGTACTTC; CDR3aa: CASSASYEQYF
abundance: .; v_gene: TRBV11-1; j_gene: TRBJ1-2; d_gene: .; CDR3nt: TGTGCCAGCAGCTTAGGCAGCAACTATGGCTACACCTTC; CDR3aa: CASSLGSNYGYTF
abundance: .; v_gene: TRBV7-6; j_gene: TRBJ1-3; d_gene: TRBD1; CDR3nt: TGTGCCAGCAGCACGACAGGGGCTGGAAACACCATATATTTT; CDR3aa: CASSTTGAGNTIYF
abundance: .; v_gene: TRBV20-1; j_gene: TRBJ2-7; d_gene: .; CDR3nt: TGCAGTGCTAGAGGGACCTACGAGCAGTACTTC; CDR3aa: CSARGTYEQYF
abundance: once; v_gene: TRBV30; j_gene: TRBJ1-6; d_gene: .; CDR3nt: TGTGCCTGGAGTGTAGGGGGGGGTTTGAGGACACCCCTCCACTTT; CDR3aa: CAWSVGGGLRTPLHF
abundance: .; v_gene: TRBV5-8; j_gene: TRBJ2-2; d_gene: .; CDR3nt: TGTGCCAGCAGCTTGCGACGCCTCAGATTGCCGACCGGGGAGCTGTTTTTT; CDR3aa: CASSLRRLRLPTGELFF
abundance: .; v_gene: TRBV5-4; j_gene: TRBJ1-2; d_gene: .; CDR3nt: TGTGCCAGCAGCCCAACATCCTGGGAGGGCTACACCTTC; CDR3aa: CASSPTSWEGYTF
abundance: once; v_gene: TRBV7-9; j_gene: TRBJ1-2; d_gene: .; CDR3nt: TGTGCCAGCAGCTCGGCGGTCGCCTATGGCTACACCTTC; CDR3aa: CASSSAVAYGYTF
abundance: .; v_gene: TRBV10-1; j_gene: TRBJ1-2; d_gene: .; CDR3nt: TGCGCCAGCAGTGAGGAAAGCGTGGGGGATAACTATGGCTACACCTTC; CDR3aa: CASSEESVGDNYGYTF
abundance: .; v_gene: TRBV19; j_gene: TRBJ2-7; d_gene: TRBD2; CDR3nt: TGTGCCAGTAGTAGTGTAGCGGGCGGCTACGAGCAGTACTTC; CDR3aa: CASSSVAGGYEQYF
abundance: .; v_gene: TRBV5-4; j_gene: TRBJ1-1; d_gene: TRBD1; CDR3nt: TGTGCCAGCAGCTTGGGTGGACAGGGAAGGGCCACTGAAGCTTTCTTT; CDR3aa: CASSLGGQGRATEAFF
abundance: .; v_gene: TRBV30; j_gene: TRBJ2-2; d_gene: .; CDR3nt: TGTGCCTGGAGTAAGAAGGGCTTCGCGAACACCGGGGAGCTGTTTTTT; CDR3aa: CAWSKKGFANTGELFF
abundance: .; v_gene: TRBV27; j_gene: TRBJ2-5; d_gene: TRBD1; CDR3nt: TGTGCCAGCAGTCTCTGGGTGGGGACAGTGGAGACCCAGTACTTC; CDR3aa: CASSLWVGTVETQYF
abundance: once; v_gene: TRBV4-1; j_gene: TRBJ2-2; d_gene: .; CDR3nt: TGCGCCAGCAGCCAAGGTGTTTTACGCAACACCGGGGAGCTGTTTTTT; CDR3aa: CASSQGVLRNTGELFF
abundance: .; v_gene: TRBV11-2; j_gene: TRBJ2-1; d_gene: .; CDR3nt: TGTGCCAGCAGCTTAGCTATGCGGACAGAGCAGTTCTTC; CDR3aa: CASSLAMRTEQFF
abundance: .; v_gene: TRBV30; j_gene: TRBJ2-7; d_gene: .; CDR3nt: TGTGCCTTGGCCGTTGGGGAGTCCTACGAGCAGTACTTC; CDR3aa: CALAVGESYEQYF
abundance: .; v_gene: TRBV5-4; j_gene: TRBJ2-1; d_gene: TRBD1; CDR3nt: TGTGCCAGCAGCCTCGACAGGGGTTCCTACAATGAGCAGTTCTTC; CDR3aa: CASSLDRGSYNEQFF
abundance: .; v_gene: TRBV5-1; j_gene: TRBJ2-1; d_gene: .; CDR3nt: TGCGCCAGCAGCTTGTCCTTCAACAATGAGCAGTTCTTC; CDR3aa: CASSLSFNNEQFF